This T cell receptor beta chain came from a study of T-cell reconstitution after alpha-beta-depleted transplantation in children. This CDR3 comprises 15 residues. V shed 3 bases and J 5 bases; nucleotides not matched to a gene: 10. CDR1 SQVTM and CDR2 ANQGSEA come from the germline V gene. Whole-study results and caveats: Reported findings indicate that, about two months after transplant, alpha-beta T cells came from several hundred expanded clones, which were derived from non-depleted graft cells. From surviving recipient T cells and thymic progenitors came the high day-60 TCRbeta diversity observed in some patients.

Unique molecular identifiers featured in how the TCRbeta library was prepared. TCRdb redid the calling of the PCR reads with MiXCR, one entry per CDR3 protein. The table includes roughly 490,000 distinct CDR3 sequences, roughly an eighth detected once. This clonotype was counted a few times. No antigen is known for it. The sequence derives from a female patient aged 2-9 years who had a stem cell transplant for aplastic anemia, so the T cells may come from the graft donor. The material was PBMCs, mostly from graft donor cells, obtained 180 days after TCRalphabeta/CD19-depleted stem cell transplant. This chain uses TRBV29-1 with TRBJ1-2; TRBD1 matches at 9 bases. This chain's CDR3 is CSVDGGTGPWYGYTF. In nucleotides, the CDR3 is TGCAGCGTTGACGGGGGGACAGGGCCTTGGTATGGCTACACCTTC.